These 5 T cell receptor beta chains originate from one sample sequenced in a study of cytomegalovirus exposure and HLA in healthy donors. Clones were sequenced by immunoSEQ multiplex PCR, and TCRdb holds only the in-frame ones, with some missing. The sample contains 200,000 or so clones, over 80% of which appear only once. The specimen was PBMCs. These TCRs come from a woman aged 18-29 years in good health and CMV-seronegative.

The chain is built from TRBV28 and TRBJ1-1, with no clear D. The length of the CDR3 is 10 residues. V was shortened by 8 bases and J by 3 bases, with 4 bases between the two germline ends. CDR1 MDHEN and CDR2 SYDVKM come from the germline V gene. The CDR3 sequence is CASQDTEAFF. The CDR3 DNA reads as TGTGCCAGCCAGGACACTGAAGCTTTCTTT.

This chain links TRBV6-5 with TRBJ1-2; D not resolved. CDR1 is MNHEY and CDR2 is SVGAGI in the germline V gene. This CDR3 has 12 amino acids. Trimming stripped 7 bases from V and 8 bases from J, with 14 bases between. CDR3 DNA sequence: TGTGCCAGCACCGGCCTCTCGGGAGGCTACACCTTC. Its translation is CASTGLSGGYTF.

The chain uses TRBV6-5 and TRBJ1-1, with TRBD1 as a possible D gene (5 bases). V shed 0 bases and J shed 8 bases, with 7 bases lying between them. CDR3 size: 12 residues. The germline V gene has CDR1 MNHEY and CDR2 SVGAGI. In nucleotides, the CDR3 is TGTGCCAGCAGTTACTCCAGGGCGGAAGCTTTCTTT. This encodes CASSYSRAEAFF.

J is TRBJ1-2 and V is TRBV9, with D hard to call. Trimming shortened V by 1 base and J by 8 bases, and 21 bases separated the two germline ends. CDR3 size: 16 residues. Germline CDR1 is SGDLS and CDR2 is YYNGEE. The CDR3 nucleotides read TGTGCCAGCAGCGTACGTCCGACTCTCATGGAGACCGGCTACACCTTC. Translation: CASSVRPTLMETGYTF.

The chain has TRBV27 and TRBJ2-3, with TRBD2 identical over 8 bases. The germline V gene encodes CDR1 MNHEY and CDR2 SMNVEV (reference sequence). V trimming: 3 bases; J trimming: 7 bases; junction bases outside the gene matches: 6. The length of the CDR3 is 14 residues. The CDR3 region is CASSFSGEVNTQYF. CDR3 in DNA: TGTGCCAGCAGTTTTAGCGGGGAGGTAAATACGCAGTATTTT.